The 27 T cell receptor beta chains given below trace back to one sample, sequenced in a study of a mutant IDH1 vaccine in newly diagnosed glioma. Time point of the sample: baseline, week 1 (first vaccination visit). Treatment in this sample: pre-vaccination baseline after standard-of-care therapy. The assay was immunoSEQ multiplex PCR, and TCRdb's table has in-frame clones only and misses some. The data contain tens of thousands of clones, around 93% of them seen just once; the ten biggest clones take up 1.2%. The source was PBMCs, collected from a glioma patient treated with radiotherapy, temozolomide or both. These receptors were collected from a man between 35 and 55 years old with glioma.

This rearrangement joins TRBV28 to TRBJ1-4; tentative D call: TRBD1 (6 bases). The CDR3 totals 16 residues. CDR1 and CDR2 from the germline V gene are MDHEN and SYDVKM. V shed 3 bases and J shed 2 bases, with 13 bases lying between them. In nucleotides, the CDR3 is TGTGCCAGCAGTTTCAGGGGTTTGGTTACTAATGAAAAACTGTTTTTT. Amino acid sequence: CASSFRGLVTNEKLFF.

The rearrangement joins TRBV6-5 to TRBJ1-1; no definite D call. The V and J ends lost 0 bases and 1 base respectively, with 9 bases between them. CDR3 length equals 15 residues. Germline CDR1 is MNHEY and CDR2 is SVGAGI. CDR3 coding DNA: TGTGCCAGCAGTTACTCCCGGACGGGGAACACTGAAGCTTTCTTT. Its protein is CASSYSRTGNTEAFF.

The chain has TRBV6-5 and TRBJ2-7; 8 bases map to TRBD2. The CDR3 runs 15 residues. CDR1 is MNHEY and CDR2 is SVGAGI in the germline V gene. The V and J ends lost 2 bases and 0 bases, in that order; junction bases with no gene match: 3. CDR3: CASSYQRGSSYEQYF. The CDR3 DNA is TGTGCCAGCAGTTACCAGCGGGGGAGCTCCTACGAGCAGTACTTC.

The gene calls are TRBV4-1 and TRBJ2-3; D is undetermined. This CDR3 is 16 amino acids long. The germline gives CDR1 MGHRA, CDR2 YSYEKL. Between the trimmed V and J ends, which lost 1 base and 2 bases, there was a span of 13 bases. CDR3 amino acids: CASSQATQLFTDTQYF. Written as DNA, the CDR3 is TGCGCCAGCAGCCAAGCCACACAACTCTTCACAGATACGCAGTATTTT.

This chain joins TRBV7-9 and TRBJ2-7; D remains ambiguous. This CDR3 region has 12 residues. Germline loops: CDR1 SEHNR, CDR2 FQNEAQ (reference sequence). Trimming cost V 4 bases and J 6 bases, with 10 bases left between them. CDR3 nucleotide sequence: TGTGCCAGCAGCTCCGAGCCTAGCGAGCAGTACTTC. Its protein product is CASSSEPSEQYF.

V usage is TRBV7-8 and J usage is TRBJ2-1; the match to TRBD2 covers 9 bases. Germline V CDR1 and CDR2: SGHVS, FQNEAQ. Trimming removed 2 bases from V and 8 bases from J; junction bases left unmatched: 10. The CDR3 length is 16 residues. The CDR3 protein is CASSLRPRGRADEQFF. The CDR3 region has the DNA TGTGCCAGCAGCTTAAGGCCGCGCGGGAGGGCTGATGAGCAGTTCTTC.

The gene calls are TRBV4-2 and TRBJ1-2, with D maybe TRBD1 (5 bases). The V end lost 0 bases, the J end lost 3 bases, and 14 bases lay between the germline ends. The CDR3 is 16 residues long. Germline values: CDR1 LGHNA, CDR2 YNFKEQ. This CDR3 is CASSQDLLGVDYGYTF. In nucleotides, the CDR3 is TGTGCCAGCAGCCAAGATCTTCTGGGGGTGGACTATGGCTACACCTTC.

This clone appeared a single time. This chain joins TRBV28 and TRBJ2-1, with 9 bases fitting TRBD2. CDR3 length: 16 amino acids. Per the germline V gene, CDR1 is MDHEN and CDR2 is SYDVKM. The ends lost 2 bases at V and 3 bases at J; junction bases unmatched: 5. The chain's CDR3 is CASSLDSGSGYNEQFF. In nucleotides, the CDR3 is TGTGCCAGCAGTTTAGATAGCGGGAGCGGCTACAATGAGCAGTTCTTC.

J is TRBJ2-7 and V is TRBV9; 10 bases align to TRBD1. The V and J ends lost 3 bases and 4 bases, in that order; junction bases with no gene match: 7. The CDR3 contains 15 residues. From germline, CDR1 is SGDLS and CDR2 YYNGEE. CDR3 coding DNA: TGTGCCAGCAGCGCCGGGACAGGGGAAGCATACGAGCAGTACTTC. Protein: CASSAGTGEAYEQYF.

The V call is TRBV2, the J call TRBJ2-1, with D tentatively TRBD1 (6 bases). Germline CDR1 reads SNHLY; CDR2 reads FYNNEI. The CDR3 has 12 amino acids. V gave up 7 bases and J gave up 9 bases, with 13 bases separating them. In DNA, the CDR3 is TGTGCCAGCAACCCGGACAGCGGTGAGCAGTTCTTC. Its translation: CASNPDSGEQFF.

The V gene is TRBV28, the J gene TRBJ1-5, with 11 bases matching TRBD1. The CDR3 has 16 residues. The trim removed 7 bases at V and 7 bases at J, leaving 12 bases unmatched. Germline lookup yields CDR1 MDHEN and CDR2 SYDVKM. The CDR3 sequence is CASKEGGTGGVQPQHF. The CDR3 DNA sequence: TGTGCCAGCAAAGAGGGCGGGACAGGGGGAGTGCAGCCCCAGCATTTT.

The V call is TRBV15, the J call TRBJ2-3; 9 bases are a match to TRBD1. V shed 2 bases, J shed 0 bases, and the junction held 3 bases outside the gene matches. Germline-derived CDR1 and CDR2 are LNHNV and YYDKDF (reference sequence). This CDR3 spans 16 amino acids. The CDR3 loop is CATSRPGQGSTDTQYF. The CDR3 coding sequence is TGTGCCACCAGCAGACCCGGACAGGGGAGCACAGATACGCAGTATTTT.

V is TRBV28 and J is TRBJ2-2; no clear D. Germline values: CDR1 MDHEN, CDR2 SYDVKM. V was shortened by 2 bases and J by 1 base, with 2 bases between the two germline ends. The CDR3 runs 13 residues. The CDR3 nucleotides are TGTGCCAGCAGTTTAGGGAACACCGGGGAGCTGTTTTTT. It encodes CASSLGNTGELFF.

This clone came up once. This chain uses TRBV11-3 with TRBJ1-4; perhaps TRBD1 as D (5 bases). Germline V gene sequence: CDR1 SGHNT, CDR2 YENEEA. This CDR3 is 14 amino acids long. Trimming removed 5 bases from V and 8 bases from J, with 15 bases in between. The CDR3 DNA is TGTGCCAGCAGCCTCAGGGCGGACGGGGAAAAACTGTTTTTT. Its translation: CASSLRADGEKLFF.

The chain recombines TRBV7-2 with TRBJ2-7; 8 bases match TRBD1. After removal of 5 bases from V and 2 bases from J, the junction contained 2 bases not matched to a gene. Germline CDR1 and CDR2: SGHTA and FQGNSA. The CDR3 is 13 residues long. The CDR3 DNA follows: TGTGCCAGCAGCCGGACAGGGACCTACGAGCAGTACTTC. Amino acids: CASSRTGTYEQYF.

The chain combines TRBV19 with TRBJ2-5; possible D gene TRBD2, 6 bases. Germline V gene sequence: CDR1 LNHDA, CDR2 SQIVND (reference sequence). The germline V and J ends were trimmed by 9 bases and 1 base, with 12 bases remaining between them. The length of the CDR3 is 13 residues. CDR3 protein: CASRGLSQETQYF. DNA of the CDR3: TGTGCCAGCCGGGGACTTTCCCAAGAGACCCAGTACTTC.

V is TRBV4-1 and J is TRBJ1-1; TRBD1 matches 9 bases. The V gene end was trimmed by 4 bases and the J gene end by 5 bases; junction bases not matched to a gene: 11. CDR1 is MGHRA, CDR2 YSYEKL, per germline. The CDR3 is 16 amino acids. The CDR3 nucleotides read TGCGCCAGCAGCCGAGATCGACAGGGGGGACGGACTGAAGCTTTCTTT. Amino acids: CASSRDRQGGRTEAFF.

V and J are TRBV19 and TRBJ2-1; a weak D match, TRBD1 (5 bases). Trimming shortened V by 3 bases and J by 5 bases, and 17 bases separated the two germline ends. The CDR3 length is 16 residues. Per the germline V gene, CDR1 is LNHDA and CDR2 is SQIVND (reference sequence). The CDR3 spells CASSIMEGAGDNEQFF. The CDR3 nucleotides read TGTGCCAGTAGTATTATGGAAGGGGCAGGTGACAATGAGCAGTTCTTC.

The chain recombines TRBV19 with TRBJ1-1; no reliable D call. This CDR3 is built from 13 residues. From germline, CDR1 is LNHDA and CDR2 SQIVND (reference sequence). V shed 3 bases and J shed 1 base, with 6 bases lying between them. CDR3 sequence: CASSIWGNTEAFF. The CDR3 coding sequence is TGTGCCAGTAGTATCTGGGGGAACACTGAAGCTTTCTTT.

The genes are TRBV29-1 and TRBJ2-7; D is unclear. The CDR3 runs to 14 residues. The germline V gene has CDR1 SQVTM and CDR2 ANQGSEA. V gave up 1 base and J gave up 0 bases, with 10 bases separating them. The CDR3 spells CSVEVIRDSYEQYF. CDR3 DNA sequence: TGCAGCGTTGAAGTCATAAGGGACTCCTACGAGCAGTACTTC.

The chain couples TRBV9 to TRBJ1-3; D perhaps matches TRBD1 (5 bases). V was pared by 3 bases and J by 3 bases, with 22 bases between. The CDR3 sequence is 18 residues long. Germline CDR1 reads SGDLS; CDR2 reads YYNGEE. CDR3 residues: CASSEPRGGVTRGNTIYF. CDR3 sequence (DNA): TGTGCCAGCAGCGAGCCCCGGGGGGGGGTCACCCGTGGAAACACCATATATTTT.

The gene calls are TRBV30 and TRBJ2-2; 10 positions agree with TRBD1. This CDR3 is built from 14 residues. Germline V gene lookup returns CDR1 GTSNPN and CDR2 SVGIG (reference sequence). Trimming removed 8 bases from V and 6 bases from J; junction bases left unmatched: 9. CDR3 in amino acids: CAGGGTGDSGELFF. CDR3 DNA sequence: TGTGCCGGGGGGGGGACAGGGGATTCCGGGGAGCTGTTTTTT.

The chain has TRBV7-8 and TRBJ2-3, with D hard to call. Germline CDR1 is SGHVS and CDR2 is FQNEAQ. CDR3 length: 13 amino acids. V was clipped by 1 base and J by 3 bases, with 5 bases between them. The CDR3: CASSLVRTDTQYF. In DNA, the CDR3 is TGTGCCAGCAGCTTAGTTCGAACAGATACGCAGTATTTT. Full variable domain (rest looked up from reference TRBV7-8 and TRBJ2-3): GAGVSQSPRYKVAKRGQDVALRCDPISGHVSLFWYQQALGQGPEFLTYFQNEAQLDKSGLPSDRFFAERPEGSVSTLKIQRTQQEDSAVYLCASSLVRTDTQYFGPGTRLTVL.

CDR3 amino acids: CASSLFWSTSSYNEQFF. The DNA for the CDR3 is TGTGCCAGCAGTTTATTCTGGAGCACTAGTTCCTACAATGAGCAGTTCTTC. The V call is TRBV28, the J call TRBJ2-1; TRBD2 might be the D (5 bases). Looked up from germline, CDR1 is MDHEN and CDR2 is SYDVKM. This CDR3 contains 17 residues. Trimming shortened V by 1 base and J by 1 base, and 14 bases separated the two germline ends.

This sequence joins TRBV5-1 and TRBJ1-1; no definite D call. Germline CDR1 SGHRS, CDR2 YFSETQ. The germline V and J ends were trimmed by 4 bases and 4 bases, with 11 bases remaining between them. The CDR3 runs 13 residues. The CDR3 DNA is TGCGCCAGCAGCGGAGTTGATGGCACTGAAGCTTTCTTT. Protein: CASSGVDGTEAFF.

J is TRBJ2-1 and V is TRBV5-1; TRBD1 aligns across 9 bases. Germline CDR1 reads SGHRS; CDR2 reads YFSETQ. The CDR3 is 14 amino acids. The V segment lost 3 bases and the J segment 9 bases; nucleotides outside the gene matches: 7. CDR3 protein: CASSWGQGHSEQFF. The CDR3 DNA reads TGCGCCAGCAGCTGGGGACAGGGCCACAGTGAGCAGTTCTTC.

The genes are TRBV5-1 and TRBJ2-7; 9 bases map to TRBD1. Germline assignment: CDR1 SGHRS and CDR2 YFSETQ. The trim removed 3 bases at V and 7 bases at J, leaving 5 bases unmatched. The CDR3 contains 13 residues. CDR3 nucleotide sequence: TGCGCCAGCAGCTGGGGACAGGGTTCTGAGCAGTACTTC. Translation: CASSWGQGSEQYF.